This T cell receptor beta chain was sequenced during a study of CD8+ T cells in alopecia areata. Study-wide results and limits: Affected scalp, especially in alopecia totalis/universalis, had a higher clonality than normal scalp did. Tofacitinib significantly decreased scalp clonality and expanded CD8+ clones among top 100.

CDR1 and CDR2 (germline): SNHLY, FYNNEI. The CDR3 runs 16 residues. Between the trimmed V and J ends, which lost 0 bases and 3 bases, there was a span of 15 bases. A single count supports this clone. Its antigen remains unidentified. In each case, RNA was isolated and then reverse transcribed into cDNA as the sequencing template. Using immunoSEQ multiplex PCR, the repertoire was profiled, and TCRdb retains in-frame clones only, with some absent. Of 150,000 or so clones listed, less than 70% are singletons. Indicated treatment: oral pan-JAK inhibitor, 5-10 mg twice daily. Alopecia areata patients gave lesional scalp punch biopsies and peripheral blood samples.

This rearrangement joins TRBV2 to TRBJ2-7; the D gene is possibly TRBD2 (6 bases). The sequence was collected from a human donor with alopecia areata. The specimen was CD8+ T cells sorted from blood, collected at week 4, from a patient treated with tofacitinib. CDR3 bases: TGTGCCAGCAGTGAAGCCAAGACTAGACCCCTCTACGAGCAGTACTTC. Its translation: CASSEAKTRPLYEQYF.